This TCR beta chain was recorded in a study of graft-versus-host responses after intestinal transplantation. Study information: All recipients were given anti-thymocyte globulin induction, and tacrolimus and steroids were then administered for roughly 3 years. Whole-study findings and limits: GvH clones occurred in recipient marrow; some first appeared in ileum or blood. Declining HvG levels early post-transplant were linked to peak circulating GvH clone levels. Allografts of one patient group, those with graft-donor T cell macrochimerism, had high graft-versus-host to host-versus-graft clonal ratios.

Produced via immunoSEQ multiplex PCR; TCRdb's table is partial and in-frame only. The sample holds over 80,000 clones; 91% are singletons and the top ten take over 0.15%. To note about this clone: Its antigen is as yet unknown.

The germline V gene has CDR1 MDHEN and CDR2 SYDVKM. J gave up 8 bases and V 3 bases, and 10 bases lay outside the gene matches. This CDR3 comprises 14 residues. The chain employs TRBV28 and TRBJ2-7; 7 bases are a match to TRBD2. This material consisted of unstimulated CD4+ T cells sorted from spleen or lymph node cells, taken before transplant. The TCR comes from a human donor who was the organ donor for an intestinal transplant. The CDR3 loop is CASSFGGDLRKQYF. In DNA, the CDR3 is TGTGCCAGCAGTTTTGGGGGGGATCTACGAAAGCAGTACTTC.